This T cell receptor beta chain was recorded in a study of CD8+ T cells in alopecia areata (dated by TCRdb to the late 2010s). Describing the broader study: The treated patients, all with moderate-to-severe alopecia areata, were enrolled in an open-label pilot trial of oral tofacitinib given at 5 to 10 mg twice daily. Patients stayed on tofacitinib for 6 to 18 months and then had 6 months of follow-up off drug so that delayed response and recurrence could be assessed. Disease severity in treated patients was measured with the SALT score, which quantifies the percentage of affected scalp surface area. In both human patients and the C3H/HeJ mouse model, the study applied high-throughput TCRbeta sequencing to look at T cell clonal expansion in alopecia areata. In humans, TCRbeta sequencing was performed on scalp tissue and on sorted CD4+ and CD8+ peripheral blood T cells from healthy controls and from patients with patchy or totalis/universalis alopecia areata. Biopsies were taken from tofacitinib-treated patients at baseline and at 4 and 24 weeks of treatment, and a later scalp biopsy was taken in several of the tofacitinib-treated patients. Scalp clonality was compared among normal scalp (n=4), patchy alopecia areata scalp (n=8), and alopecia totalis/universalis scalp (n=8). RNA was obtained with the PAXgene miRNA kit for fixed scalp, the miRNeasy kit for PBMCs, and the RNeasy kit for mouse skin. TCRbeta CDR3 regions were amplified by immunoSEQ multiplex PCR using 35 Vbeta forward and 13 Jbeta reverse primers.

The treatment or condition tag for this specimen amounts to: oral pan-JAK inhibitor, 5-10 mg twice daily. Lesional scalp punch biopsies and peripheral blood were obtained from alopecia areata patients. PBMCs were isolated by density centrifugation and stained for CD3, CD4 and CD8, and CD4+ and CD8+ T cells were sorted on a FACSAria. Including the terminal cysteine and phenylalanine, the CDR3 comprises 17 residues. Here the CDR3 DNA is all that survives: 51 bases in frame from base 1. CDR1 and CDR2 were assigned from the germline V gene as SQVTM and ANQGSEA. After removal of 5 bases from V and 5 bases from J, the junction retains 17 bases not matched to a gene. As concerns this clone: Its antigen is not yet known. The record has no base qualities; no much larger clone is one base away.

Library construction relied on the immunoSEQ multiplex PCR assay. RNA was extracted from all samples and reverse transcribed into cDNA as template for TCR sequencing. SuperScript III was used to make first-strand cDNA, primed with a 2:1 mix of oligo-dT and random hexamers. Amplification bias was assessed with a synthetic immune receptor repertoire, and residual bias was removed computationally. As for the original processing: Raw reads were preprocessed for error removal, and CDR3 was defined according to IMGT conventions as running from the conserved cysteine to phenylalanine. Clonality was calculated as 1 minus Shannon entropy normalized by log2 of the number of productive unique TCRs. CD4 or CD8 identity of scalp clones was inferred by cross-referencing scalp TCRbeta sequences with sorted blood CD4 and CD8 repertoires. Entries here come from immuneACCESS through TCRdb and include only in-frame sequences with V and J called. Some clones fail to appear in such tables; in the studies checked, an unresolved V gene covers under half of the shortfall, and the cause of the remainder is unknown. Clone size and the V and J calls come from that table; the DNA yielded D and trimming. The sample profile shows some 210,000 clones; more than 55% of them were found once. The top ten clonotypes cover 1% to 1.5% of the sample.

The paper's findings and limits, for the study overall: Tofacitinib significantly decreased scalp clonality and the number of expanded CD8+ clones among the top 100 scalp clones. Because the treated cohort was small and had only one nonresponder, larger studies are needed to examine links between baseline CD8+ expansion and response. Unlike mouse skin, which is dominated by gammadelta T cells, normal human skin has resident alphabeta T cells that are also sequenced, and this complicates analysis of the scalp TCR repertoire. Shared TCR sequences between patients were less evident than in mice, which may be partly attributable to HLA diversity in the patient population. Many expanded lesional clones were found to persist in scalp and blood during tofacitinib treatment, and relapse after treatment cessation may be partly explained by this persistence. Compared with normal scalp, lesional scalp, particularly in alopecia totalis/universalis, had higher clonality and more expanded CD8+ clones, which suggests antigenic drive.

The chain uses TRBV29-1 and TRBJ2-7; TRBD1 agrees with 11 junctional bases. This material consisted of CD4+ T cells sorted from blood, taken at week 44, from a patient treated with tofacitinib. This clonotype originated in a human donor with alopecia areata. The CDR3 has the sequence CSVRRWTGGAIDNEQYF. In nucleotide form, the sequence is TGCAGCGTTAGGCGTTGGACAGGGGGCGCGATAGACAACGAGCAGTACTTC.